Presented here are 22 T cell receptor beta chains from one specimen sequenced in a study of shared clonotypes between healthy human individuals (dated by TCRdb to 2020 to 2022). Libraries were prepared through the immunoSEQ multiplex PCR assay. As stored in TCRdb, this immuneACCESS dataset retains in-frame rearrangements with V and J assigned. A fraction of the clones does not appear; measured against another copy, unresolved V genes explain less than half of the discrepancy, and the remainder lacks a known reason. Recorded for this sample are a few million clones; around nine tenths of them occurred a single time. Of the sample, around 0.14% falls within the top ten clones. The sample comprised naive CD4+ T cells sorted from blood. The cell subset or site label here, explained by the study, means: CD45RA+ positively selected. These receptors were taken from a man between 18 and 35 years old in good health.

Concerning this clone: Other DNA sequences in this sample translate to the same CDR3. The J gene is TRBJ2-3, the V gene TRBV19; D unclear. The germline V and J ends were trimmed by 8 bases and 2 bases, with 11 bases remaining between them. Germline V gene sequence: CDR1 LNHDA, CDR2 SQIVND (reference sequence). This CDR3 is built from 13 residues. CDR3 in amino acids: CASSLGSTDTQYF. The CDR3 region has the DNA TGTGCCAGTTCACTCGGGTCCACAGATACGCAGTATTTT.

This clone was observed once. The rearrangement uses TRBV27 and TRBJ1-4; no definite D call. Trimming cost V 1 base and J 0 bases, with 6 bases left between them. Germline V lookup: CDR1 MNHEY, CDR2 SMNVEV (reference sequence). The CDR3 spans 15 residues. CDR3 in amino acids: CASSLWAATNEKLFF. CDR3 bases: TGTGCCAGCAGTTTATGGGCAGCAACTAATGAAAAACTGTTTTTT.

This rearrangement joins TRBV6-5 to TRBJ2-3, with TRBD1 as a possible D gene (6 bases). Germline lookup yields CDR1 MNHEY and CDR2 SVGAGI. Trimming removed 0 bases from V and 2 bases from J, with 12 bases in between. The CDR3 consists of 16 residues. The CDR3 sequence: CASSYSRGIVTDTQYF. The CDR3 DNA sequence: TGTGCCAGCAGTTACTCGAGGGGGATCGTCACAGATACGCAGTATTTT.

This clone has just one count. V is TRBV5-4 and J is TRBJ2-5; TRBD2 agrees at 7 bases. The V gene end was trimmed by 4 bases and the J gene end by 5 bases; junction bases not matched to a gene: 11. Germline V gives CDR1 SGHNT, CDR2 YYREEE (reference sequence). The CDR3 is 15 amino acids. The CDR3 coding sequence is TGTGCCAGCAGCCCGACCGGGGAGGGAGCGGAGACCCAGTACTTC. It specifies CASSPTGEGAETQYF.

The rearrangement joins TRBV7-3 to TRBJ1-6, with TRBD1 matching over 9 bases. Trimming removed 6 bases from V and 9 bases from J; junction bases left unmatched: 6. This CDR3 spans 14 amino acids. Germline loops: CDR1 SGHTA, CDR2 FQGTGA. The CDR3 nucleotides read TGTGCCAGCAGTCCCGGGACAGGGTCTTCACCCCTCCACTTT. Translating gives CASSPGTGSSPLHF.

The chain employs TRBV6-1 and TRBJ1-2, with D possibly TRBD1 on 5 matching bases. V lost 4 bases, J lost 4 bases, and 13 bases lay in between. Germline V gene sequence: CDR1 MNHNS, CDR2 SASEGT. This CDR3 is built from 14 residues. CDR3: CASSVSDSLYGYTF. The CDR3 DNA reads as TGTGCCAGCAGTGTAAGCGACAGCCTCTATGGCTACACCTTC.

V gene TRBV5-1 combines with J gene TRBJ2-3; D may be TRBD1 (5 bases). Germline V gene sequence: CDR1 SGHRS, CDR2 YFSETQ. The CDR3 is 14 residues long. Between the trimmed V and J ends, which lost 0 bases and 4 bases, there was a span of 9 bases. The CDR3 region has the DNA TGCGCCAGCAGCTTGGCGACAGCCGCAGATACGCAGTATTTT. It codes for CASSLATAADTQYF.

The V gene is TRBV6-5, the J gene TRBJ1-6, with 8 bases fitting TRBD1. The J segment lost 7 bases and the V segment lost 7 bases, leaving 9 bases of the junction unmatched. Germline CDR1 MNHEY, CDR2 SVGAGI. This CDR3 is 15 amino acids long. The CDR3 DNA is TGTGCCAGCAAACCCGGGACAGGACTAAATTCACCCCTCCACTTT. Translated, it gives CASKPGTGLNSPLHF.

The chain uses TRBV5-1 and TRBJ1-6; 7 bases are shared with TRBD1. Per the germline V gene, CDR1 is SGHRS and CDR2 is YFSETQ. The ends lost 1 base at V and 7 bases at J; junction bases unmatched: 11. The CDR3 is 17 amino acids. CDR3 region: CASSLLRGGIENSPLHF. The DNA for the CDR3 is TGCGCCAGCAGCTTGTTGAGAGGGGGCATCGAAAATTCACCCCTCCACTTT.

The chain couples TRBV7-9 to TRBJ2-5; D possibly corresponds to TRBD1 (6 bases). V lost 4 bases and J lost 2, with 11 bases in between. Germline lookup yields CDR1 SEHNR and CDR2 FQNEAQ (reference sequence). This CDR3 region has 14 residues. CDR3 bases: TGTGCCAGCAGCTCAGGGGACGGGCAAGAGACCCAGTACTTC. Its protein is CASSSGDGQETQYF.

With regard to this clone: One end of the junction fails to match germline, which may point to a read error. The rearrangement uses TRBV7-7 and TRBJ2-5, with TRBD2 matching 8 bases. The CDR3 covers 14 residues. CDR1 and CDR2 from the germline V gene are SSHAT and FNYEAQ (reference sequence). The CDR3 DNA sequence: TGTGCTAGCAGCTTTGCGGGGGGCCTAGAGACCCAGTACTTC. Residues: CASSFAGGLETQYF.

The V call is TRBV9, the J call TRBJ1-1; D not certain. This CDR3 region has 14 residues. Germline loops: CDR1 SGDLS, CDR2 YYNGEE. Trimming shortened V by 0 bases and J by 5 bases, and 11 bases separated the two germline ends. CDR3 DNA sequence: TGTGCCAGCAGCGTAGAAGGTGAGGGAACTGAAGCTTTCTTT. Translation gives CASSVEGEGTEAFF.

The chain has TRBV28 and TRBJ2-3; D remains ambiguous. The V gene lost 2 bases and the J gene lost 3 bases, with 9 bases spanning the gap. The CDR3 sequence is 14 residues long. CDR1 and CDR2 (germline): MDHEN, SYDVKM. The CDR3 DNA reads TGTGCCAGCAGTTTACGGTTCTTGACAGATACGCAGTATTTT. Amino acids: CASSLRFLTDTQYF.

The chain has TRBV10-1 and TRBJ2-5; either TRBD1 or TRBD2 may fit D (7 bases each). The CDR3 spans 16 residues. CDR1 and CDR2 (germline): WNHNN, SYGVQD (reference sequence). Deletions cut 6 bases from V and 2 bases from J, with 19 bases between. The CDR3 protein is CASRGQLRGGQETQYF. CDR3 DNA: TGCGCCAGCAGGGGGCAACTCAGGGGGGGACAAGAGACCCAGTACTTC.

The CDR3 DNA reads TGTGCCAGCAGTGCCTCCGGGACAGAGAACACTGAAGCTTTCTTT. Residues: CASSASGTENTEAFF. J is TRBJ1-1 and V is TRBV2; 7 bases are shared with TRBD1. Germline assignment: CDR1 SNHLY and CDR2 FYNNEI. With V trimmed by 4 bases and J by 1 base, 6 bases remained unmatched. This CDR3 is 15 amino acids long.

V and J are TRBV5-5 and TRBJ1-4; 7 bases are a match to TRBD1. The CDR3 is 14 residues long. Germline-derived CDR1 and CDR2 are SGHKS and YYEKEE (reference sequence). The V gene end was trimmed by 2 bases and the J gene end by 8 bases; junction bases not matched to a gene: 6. The CDR3, as DNA: TGTGCCAGCAGCTTACAGGGGTTACGAGAAAAACTGTTTTTT. It codes for CASSLQGLREKLFF. Complete variable domain (other parts from reference TRBV5-5 and TRBJ1-4): DAGVTQSPTHLIKTRGQQVTLRCSPISGHKSVSWYQQVLGQGPQFIFQYYEKEERGRGNFPDRFSARQFPNYSSELNVNALLLGDSALYLCASSLQGLREKLFFGSGTQLSVL.

The chain is built from TRBV5-1 and TRBJ2-1, with 7 positions matching TRBD2. The CDR3 covers 15 residues. The germline V gene has CDR1 SGHRS and CDR2 YFSETQ. The V and J ends lost 4 bases and 2 bases, in that order; junction bases with no gene match: 6. The CDR3 DNA follows: TGCGCCAGCAGCCCCGGGGGGTCCGCCTACAATGAGCAGTTCTTC. Amino acid sequence: CASSPGGSAYNEQFF.

V is TRBV5-1 and J is TRBJ2-1; TRBD2 aligns across 16 bases. The CDR3 spans 17 residues. After removal of 4 bases from V and 3 bases from J, the junction contained 4 bases not matched to a gene. The germline V gene encodes CDR1 SGHRS and CDR2 YFSETQ. CDR3 in DNA: TGCGCCAGCAGCCCGGGACTAGCGGGGGGGCTCTACAATGAGCAGTTCTTC. It specifies CASSPGLAGGLYNEQFF.

The chain couples TRBV2 to TRBJ2-2, with 8 nucleotides matching TRBD1. Trimming removed 2 bases from V and 0 bases from J; junction bases left unmatched: 2. CDR3 length: 16 amino acids. CDR1 is SNHLY and CDR2 is FYNNEI in the germline V gene. The CDR3 sequence is CASSEMGQANTGELFF. CDR3 nucleotides: TGTGCCAGCAGTGAAATGGGACAGGCGAACACCGGGGAGCTGTTTTTT. Variable domain in full (rest from reference TRBV2 and TRBJ2-2): EPEVTQTPSHQVTQMGQEVILRCVPISNHLYFYWYRQILGQKVEFLVSFYNNEISEKSEIFDDQFSVERPDGSNFTLKIRSTKLEDSAMYFCASSEMGQANTGELFFGEGSRLTVL.

This clone was seen a handful of times. The J gene is TRBJ1-2, the V gene TRBV9; D call uncertain. This CDR3 region has 15 residues. V dropped 3 bases and J dropped 0 bases, with 12 bases sitting between them. The germline gives CDR1 SGDLS, CDR2 YYNGEE. The CDR3 nucleotides read TGTGCCAGCAGCGCCGCGTCCTCCGCTAACTATGGCTACACCTTC. This codes for CASSAASSANYGYTF. The full variable domain, completed using reference TRBV9 and TRBJ1-2, is DSGVTQTPKHLITATGQRVTLRCSPRSGDLSVYWYQQSLDQGLQFLIQYYNGEERAKGNILERFSAQQFPDLHSELNLSSLELGDSALYFCASSAASSANYGYTFGSGTRLTVV.

The chain recombines TRBV2 with TRBJ2-5; 10 bases align to TRBD1. V shed 5 bases, J shed 5 bases, and the junction held 5 bases outside the gene matches. Looked up from germline, CDR1 is SNHLY and CDR2 is FYNNEI. The CDR3 contains 14 residues. CDR3 sequence reads: CASSKRTGGETQYF. The CDR3 nucleotides read TGTGCCAGCAGTAAACGGACAGGGGGGGAGACCCAGTACTTC. Full variable domain (remainder filled in from reference TRBV2 and TRBJ2-5): EPEVTQTPSHQVTQMGQEVILRCVPISNHLYFYWYRQILGQKVEFLVSFYNNEISEKSEIFDDQFSVERPDGSNFTLKIRSTKLEDSAMYFCASSKRTGGETQYFGPGTRLLVL.

Of note for this clone: The sample contains more than one DNA sequence encoding this CDR3. The rearrangement links TRBV9 to TRBJ1-6; possibly TRBD1 for D (5 bases). CDR3 size: 14 residues. Germline-derived CDR1 and CDR2 are SGDLS and YYNGEE. With 0 bases removed from V and 10 bases from J, the gap between germline ends came to 11 bases. The CDR3 reads CASSVGQGGSPLHF. The CDR3 nucleotides read TGTGCCAGCAGCGTAGGGCAGGGAGGATCACCCCTCCACTTT.